The next 2 T cell receptor beta chains were all read from a single sample in a study of molecular identifiers for immune sequencing clone quantification. TCRdb reprocessed the PCR reads with MiXCR, giving one entry per CDR3 protein. The table includes hundreds of thousands of distinct CDR3 sequences, 24% detected once. The specimen was naive CD8+ T cells from blood, with Jurkat cell RNA spiked in. Subset specified: FACS-sorted CD8+CD4-CCR7+CD45RA+ naive T cells. Every receptor here comes from a human donor in good health. Some libraries in this study had Jurkat cell RNA spiked in.

This chain joins TRBV4-3 and TRBJ2-7; TRBD2 matches at 10 bases. Germline V gene sequence: CDR1 LGHNA, CDR2 YSLEER. The CDR3 has 18 residues. Trimming at V came to 4 bases and at J to 5 bases, leaving 17 bases not matched to a gene. CDR3 sequence: CASSRTGLAEGGWDEQYF. CDR3 bases: TGCGCCAGCAGCCGAACCGGACTAGCGGAAGGGGGCTGGGACGAGCAGTACTTC.

For this clonotype: The junction departs from the called germline gene at one end, perhaps through a read error. This chain connects TRBV28 to TRBJ1-1; unclear D gene. The CDR3 spans 14 residues. Germline values: CDR1 MDHEN, CDR2 SYDVKM. CDR3: CACSFLGLGTGAFF. As DNA, the CDR3 is TGTGCCTGCAGTTTTTTGGGATTGGGCACTGGAGCTTTCTTT.